This T cell receptor (beta chain) originates from a study of blood T cell repertoires in COVID-19. The method was immunoSEQ multiplex PCR; TCRdb's version includes in-frame clones alone and lacks a portion of them. The sample consists of 250,000 or so clones, 83% of them appearing once. The receptor was derived from a woman in her forties who had been exposed to COVID-19. Sequencing was performed on PBMCs or T cells enriched from blood (not recorded which).

CDR3 region: CASSKGTSGSYEQYF. CDR3 in DNA: TGTGCCAGCAGCAAAGGAACTAGCGGCTCCTACGAGCAGTACTTC. This rearrangement joins TRBV21-1 to TRBJ2-7; TRBD2, the table's D call, lacks a check against the DNA. TRBV21-1 is a pseudogene segment. There are 15 residues in the CDR3.